Below, one T cell receptor beta chain is given with its context. The CDR3 contains 14 residues. The V and J ends lost 2 bases and 4 bases respectively, with 11 bases between them. The germline CDR1 and CDR2 sequences are SGHAT and FQNNGV. This sample is part of a study of T cell changes during pregnancy in multiple sclerosis. Measured with immunoSEQ multiplex PCR; TCRdb has only the in-frame clones, and not every one. The data show tens of thousands of clones, about 90% seen once. The input for sequencing was peripheral blood, taken in the third trimester of pregnancy. V gene TRBV11-2 combines with J gene TRBJ1-1, with D uncertain. The TCR sequence derives from a female donor in good health, enrolled as a control in a pregnancy study. CDR3 coding DNA: TGTGCCAGCAGCTTATTTTCCGGTGGCACTGAAGCTTTCTTT. Protein product: CASSLFSGGTEAFF.